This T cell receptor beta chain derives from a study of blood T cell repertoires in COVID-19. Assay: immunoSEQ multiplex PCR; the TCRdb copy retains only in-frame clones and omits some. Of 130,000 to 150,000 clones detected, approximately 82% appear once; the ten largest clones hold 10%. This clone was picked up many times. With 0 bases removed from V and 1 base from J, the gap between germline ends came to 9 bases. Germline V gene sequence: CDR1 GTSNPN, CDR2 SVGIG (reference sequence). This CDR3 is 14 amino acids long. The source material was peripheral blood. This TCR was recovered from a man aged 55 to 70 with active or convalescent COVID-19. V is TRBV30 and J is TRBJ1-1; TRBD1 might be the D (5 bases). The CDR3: CAWSVIQENTEAFF. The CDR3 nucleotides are TGTGCCTGGAGTGTCATACAGGAGAACACTGAAGCTTTCTTT.